This T cell receptor (beta chain) was identified in a study of T cell responses to AZD1222 COVID-19 vaccine. Background on the study: The analysis combined second doses at about 4 or about 12 weeks. Study conclusions and caveats: Vaccine-associated CD4 TCRs spanned spike, dominant at 160-218 and 743-854.

Trimming pared 3 bases from V and 2 bases from J, leaving 14 bases between. This CDR3 is built from 16 residues. Germline CDR1 MNHEY, CDR2 SMNVEV (reference sequence). Clones were sequenced by immunoSEQ multiplex PCR, and TCRdb holds only the in-frame ones, with some missing. The top ten hold 0.64% of the sample, which has around 160,000 clones, 94% seen once. As regards this clone: Its antigen remains unknown.

Sequenced here: peripheral blood, sampled on day 0 of AZD1222 vaccination. The chain employs TRBV27 and TRBJ2-1; the D gene is possibly TRBD2 (6 bases). The TCR originated in an adult in good health. In DNA form, the CDR3 reads TGTGCCAGCAGTTTCAGGGTAGCGGTAACCTACAATGAGCAGTTCTTC. Translated, it gives CASSFRVAVTYNEQFF.